This T cell receptor beta chain stems from a study of technical replicates of blood from a handful of donors. Clones were read by immunoSEQ multiplex PCR, and TCRdb kept only the in-frame ones, dropping some. The sample has around 97,000 clones, less than 95% seen once. The germline CDR1 and CDR2 sequences are SGDLS and YYNGEE. The length of the CDR3 is 16 residues. Trimming pared 0 bases from V and 0 bases from J, leaving 11 bases between. What was sequenced was T cells isolated from PBMCs. The chain has TRBV9 and TRBJ2-3; D gene ambiguous. This receptor was taken from a human donor in good health. Here the CDR3 reads CASSVGYRDSTDTQYF. Written as DNA, the CDR3 is TGTGCCAGCAGCGTAGGTTACAGAGATAGCACAGATACGCAGTATTTT.